This entry features one T cell receptor beta chain sequence. The data are from a study of blood T cell repertoires in COVID-19. Study at large: There were acute and convalescent COVID-19 samples, and they came from the United States, Italy and Spain.

In the original workflow: Reference gene primer amplification gave nucleated cell count estimates. The table came from immunoSEQ multiplex PCR; TCRdb's copy has only in-frame clones and leaves some out. The V and J calls and clone size are taken from that table; D and trimming were inferred from the DNA. Of 200,000 or so clones listed, 70% to 90% were seen once; the top ten hold less than 4.5%. Adults between about 18 and 89 years of age took part from approximately 24 US areas. The source material was PBMCs or T cells enriched from blood (not recorded which). The sequence came from a woman aged 40-49 years with acute COVID-19.

The CDR3 sequence: CASSRDRGNTEAFF. As DNA, the CDR3 is TGTGCCAGCAGCCGAGACAGGGGGAACACTGAAGCTTTCTTT. V is TRBV6-1 and J is TRBJ1-1; 8 nucleotides align to TRBD1. The CDR3 has 14 amino acids. Germline trimming cut 6 bases from V and 1 base from J; bases unmatched to any gene: 4. Per the germline V gene, CDR1 is MNHNS and CDR2 is SASEGT.